This entry features one T cell receptor (beta chain) sequence. Its antigen is not known. The data were obtained in a study of shared clonotypes between healthy human individuals. About the study: Contributing individuals were a couple of females and a few males aged 18 to 49.

Deep was the level at which the assay was run. Clones were sequenced by immunoSEQ multiplex PCR, and TCRdb holds only the in-frame ones, with some missing. The table records some 980,000 clones, 76% of them present only once. The study, taken as a whole, reports: The sharing of roughly 5% of naive CD4 clonotypes was seen across several donors.

Trimming took off 0 bases at V and 4 bases at J, with 10 bases between the two ends. Germline V gene data show CDR1 as MNHNY and CDR2 as SVGAGI (reference sequence). This CDR3 contains 14 residues. CD45RA-negative memory and CD45RA+ naive subsets were split from the CD4+ cells. This TCR came from a young man in good health. The rearrangement uses TRBV6-6 and TRBJ2-7; D possibly matches TRBD1 or TRBD2 (5 bases each). Sequences were obtained from memory CD4+ T cells sorted from blood. The subset here: CD45RA-negative fraction. The CDR3 loop is CASSYSGVRYEQYF. CDR3 sequence (DNA): TGTGCCAGCAGTTACTCGGGGGTTCGGTACGAGCAGTACTTC.